Detailed here is one T cell receptor beta chain. Time point meaning: blood 4 weeks post-SBRT, at nephrectomy. Treatment indicated: 15 Gy SBRT to primary tumor, nephrectomy 4 weeks later. Repertoires were generated with immunoSEQ multiplex PCR, while TCRdb's copy carries only in-frame clones and drops some. The repertoire has roughly 82,000 clones, about 89% of them found once; the top ten carry 5% to 7.5%. This specimen comes from a study of radiation and T cells in renal cell carcinoma. Germline V gene data show CDR1 as LNHDA and CDR2 as SQIVND (reference sequence). The CDR3 length is 15 residues. V dropped 9 bases and J dropped 2 bases, with 17 bases sitting between them.

The rearrangement uses TRBV19 and TRBJ2-4, with TRBD2 as a possible D gene (5 bases). Sample: blood, taken from a patient whose treatment included radiotherapy and nephrectomy. This clonotype originated in an older woman with renal cell carcinoma. In DNA, the CDR3 is TGTGCCAGCCAAGCCGACTACCCCTCCAAAAACATTCAGTACTTC. Its protein is CASQADYPSKNIQYF.